This T cell receptor (beta chain) emerged from a study of blood T cells in healthy people across ages. The wider study: Capture via template switching afforded approximately one barcoded beta molecule per two T cells. Findings and limits, study-wide: Without sorted subsets, naive and antigen-experienced compartments could not be conclusively compared.

PCR was performed a second time for roughly 7 to 11 cycles using a sample-barcoded 5' primer and a J-beta primer mix. With 12 random nucleotides, a template-switch adaptor tagged each individual cDNA molecule. MiXCR was run by TCRdb on the 5' RACE reads, yielding one entry per CDR3 protein. Altogether some 1.4 million distinct CDR3 sequences are present, roughly 40% being singletons, with the ten largest covering less than 8%. Turning to this clonotype: Its antigen is not identified.

V lost 5 bases and J lost 7, with 12 bases in between. Germline loops: CDR1 SGHTA, CDR2 FQGTGA. This CDR3 comprises 13 residues. This TCR came from a woman under 30 in good health. The sample was blood. The rearrangement joins TRBV7-3 to TRBJ1-5; D gene unclear. Here the CDR3 DNA reads TGTGCCAGCAGCCCCTACGCGGGACAGCCCCAGCATTTT. Amino acid sequence: CASSPYAGQPQHF.